These 13 T cell receptor beta chains were all obtained from the same sample, sequenced in a study of blood T cell repertoires in COVID-19. Clones were sequenced by immunoSEQ multiplex PCR, and TCRdb holds only the in-frame ones, with some missing. This table holds approximately 120,000 clones, about three quarters found once. Sequenced sample: peripheral blood. The receptors here all came from a human donor in a cohort sampled during active or convalescent COVID-19.

This clone was seen more than once but under ten times. CDR3 sequence: CASSRGSGANVLTF. Written as DNA, the CDR3 is TGTGCCAGTAGTCGGGGGTCTGGGGCCAACGTCCTGACTTTC. The rearrangement uses TRBV19 and TRBJ2-6, with a tentative D call TRBD2 (6 bases). The V and J ends lost 5 bases and 1 base respectively, with 6 bases between them. CDR3 length: 14 residues. Per germline, CDR1 LNHDA and CDR2 SQIVND (reference sequence).

The V gene is TRBV29-1, the J gene TRBJ1-4; tentative D call: TRBD1 (6 bases). The CDR3 sequence is 15 residues long. Trimming shortened V by 1 base and J by 0 bases, and 9 bases separated the two germline ends. Germline CDR1 and CDR2: SQVTM and ANQGSEA. CDR3 sequence reads: CSVEGEGATNEKLFF. The CDR3, as DNA: TGCAGCGTTGAAGGCGAGGGGGCAACTAATGAAAAACTGTTTTTT.

This clone has a handful of counts. This CDR3 is CASSKDRGLSPLHF. CDR3 sequence (DNA): TGCGCCAGCAGCAAGGACAGGGGGCTCTCACCCCTCCACTTT. The chain uses TRBV5-1 and TRBJ1-6, with 11 nucleotides matching TRBD1. The V and J ends lost 4 bases and 10 bases, in that order; junction bases with no gene match: 4. The CDR3 has 14 amino acids. Germline CDR1 is SGHRS and CDR2 is YFSETQ.

This clone was counted between two and nine times. This chain connects TRBV6-5 to TRBJ2-4; weak D call: TRBD2 (6 bases). The CDR3 totals 15 residues. Germline CDR1 MNHEY, CDR2 SVGAGI. Deletions cut 5 bases from V and 2 bases from J, with 13 bases between. CDR3 nucleotide sequence: TGTGCCAGCAGTCTCCGCGGGGTCACCAAAAACATTCAGTACTTC. It translates to CASSLRGVTKNIQYF.

Written as DNA, the CDR3 is TGCGCCAGCAGCTTGGAGGGGGGGGGATCCGCCGAGCAGTACTTC. It encodes CASSLEGGGSAEQYF. This chain joins TRBV5-1 and TRBJ2-7, with D perhaps TRBD2 (7 bases). The ends were cut back, 0 bases at V and 6 bases at J, with 16 bases in the middle. The CDR3 totals 15 residues. Germline V gene data show CDR1 as SGHRS and CDR2 as YFSETQ.

V and J are TRBV19 and TRBJ2-4; tentatively, D is TRBD1 (5 bases). CDR1 is LNHDA and CDR2 is SQIVND in the germline V gene (reference sequence). Trimming stripped 2 bases from V and 7 bases from J, with 18 bases between. CDR3 size: 16 residues. CDR3 bases: TGTGCCAGTAGTATAATCCGACAGAGCCTGGGGAACATTCAGTACTTC. This gives the protein CASSIIRQSLGNIQYF.

The chain carries TRBV6-2 or TRBV6-3 and TRBJ2-1, with TRBD1 matching 7 bases. The V gene end was trimmed by 5 bases and the J gene end by 2 bases; junction bases not matched to a gene: 12. Germline lookup yields CDR1 MNHEY and CDR2 SVGEGT. CDR3 length: 17 residues. The CDR3: CASSPILDRDAYNEQFF. The CDR3 bases are TGTGCCAGCAGTCCCATTCTCGACAGGGATGCCTACAATGAGCAGTTCTTC.

This chain joins TRBV5-1 and TRBJ2-1; tentatively, D is TRBD2 (5 bases). V lost 0 bases and J 1 base, leaving 11 bases between the germline ends. CDR1 and CDR2 from the germline V gene are SGHRS and YFSETQ. The CDR3 sequence is 16 residues long. The CDR3 loop reads CASSLAPLDSYNEQFF. The CDR3 coding sequence is TGCGCCAGCAGCTTGGCCCCACTAGATTCCTACAATGAGCAGTTCTTC.

The chain is built from TRBV28 and TRBJ1-3; 7 bases fit TRBD1. Germline CDR1 MDHEN, CDR2 SYDVKM. V shed 3 bases and J 0 bases; nucleotides not matched to a gene: 5. The CDR3 is 16 amino acids. The CDR3 sequence: CASSFPGQYSGNTIYF. The CDR3 DNA reads as TGTGCCAGCAGTTTCCCGGGACAGTACTCTGGAAACACCATATATTTT.

The chain recombines TRBV7-9 with TRBJ2-3, with D possibly being TRBD2 (6 bases). This CDR3 has 15 residues. V lost 10 bases and J 0 bases, leaving 17 bases between the germline ends. Looked up from germline, CDR1 is SEHNR and CDR2 is FQNEAQ (reference sequence). The CDR3: CAIPSGQSSTDTQYF. The CDR3 DNA reads as TGTGCCATCCCGAGCGGGCAGTCTAGCACAGATACGCAGTATTTT.

The gene calls are TRBV29-1 and TRBJ1-1; 7 bases are a match to TRBD1. The CDR3 length is 15 residues. CDR1 and CDR2 (germline): SQVTM, ANQGSEA. The V segment lost 3 bases and the J segment 5 bases; nucleotides outside the gene matches: 12. The CDR3 nucleotides are TGCAGCGTTGACCTGCACCAGACAGGGCGAACTGAAGCTTTCTTT. Translating gives CSVDLHQTGRTEAFF.

V is TRBV11-3 and J is TRBJ2-7, with 7 bases identical to TRBD1. CDR1 and CDR2 (germline): SGHNT, YENEEA. Trimming cost V 2 bases and J 9 bases; bases outside gene matches: 7. The CDR3 loop spans 13 amino acids. The CDR3, as DNA: TGTGCCAGCAGCTTAACGCGACAGGGTGTGCAGTACTTC. Protein product: CASSLTRQGVQYF.

V and J are TRBV19 and TRBJ1-5; D gene ambiguous. Germline-derived CDR1 and CDR2 are LNHDA and SQIVND (reference sequence). This CDR3 comprises 18 residues. Deletions cut 4 bases from V and 0 bases from J, with 19 bases between. CDR3 sequence reads: CASSRAPKTEDSNQPQHF. CDR3 bases: TGTGCCAGTAGTAGGGCCCCCAAGACGGAAGATAGCAATCAGCCCCAGCATTTT.